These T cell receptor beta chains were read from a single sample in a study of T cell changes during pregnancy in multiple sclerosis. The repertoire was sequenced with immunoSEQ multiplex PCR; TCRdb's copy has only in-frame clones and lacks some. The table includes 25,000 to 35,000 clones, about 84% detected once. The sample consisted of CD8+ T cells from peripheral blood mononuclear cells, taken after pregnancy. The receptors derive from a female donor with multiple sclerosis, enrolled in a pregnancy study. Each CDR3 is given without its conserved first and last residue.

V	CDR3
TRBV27	ASRTGAGELF
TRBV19	ASSAGTGGEQY
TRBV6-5	ASRKDRENTGELF
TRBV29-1	SVQGGNYGYT
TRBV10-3	AISEWGAVSEAF
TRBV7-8	ASSLISGESSYEQY
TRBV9	ASSERGGERTEAF
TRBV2	ASILHYTDTQY
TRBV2	ASSEAGGIHNEQF
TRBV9	ASSVSDRGRDLNQPQH
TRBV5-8	ASSSGVAIGNEQF
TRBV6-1	ASKMMGQGDTQY
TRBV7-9	ASSETSGGAADEQF
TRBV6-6	ASSLLHSYNEQF
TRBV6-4	ASSEQGAEGANVLT
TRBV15	ATTDRGLNQPQH
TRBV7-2	ASSSWLDTQY
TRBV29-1	SVFSGGASREQF
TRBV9	ASSSRGGREETQY
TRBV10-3	AISPPDSSGNTIY
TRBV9	ASSVASGQGVRETQY
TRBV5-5	ASSSTTEGYT
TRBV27	ASSIIGSGGAGEQY
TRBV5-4	ASSPDREANGYT
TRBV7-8	ASSLLNTQETQY
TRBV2	ASSETDYGYT
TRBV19	ASSIDETGAYEQY
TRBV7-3	ASSLGGTPIYEQY
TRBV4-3	ASSQVPSHETGGKLF
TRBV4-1	ASSQDRGLYEQY
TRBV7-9	ASSTNDRVETQY
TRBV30	AWNLNRGHEQY
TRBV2	ASNEVFSSYNSPLH
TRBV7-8	ASSSDRDQETQY
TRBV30	AWSDGLRLGNSPLH
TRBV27	ASSLGFGQGALRNTEAF
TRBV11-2	ASSLWYRDYNSPLH
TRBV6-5	ASSYFGTGTF
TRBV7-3	ASSLSTTGELF
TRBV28	ASGRDRGIEQY
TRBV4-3	ASSQDLSTGSYNEQF
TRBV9	ASSVGDSNTGELF
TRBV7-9	ASSLRGDHHNEQF
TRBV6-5	ASSYSQGVNEAF
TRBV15	ATSRDSAGGNEQF
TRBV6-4	ASSEVAGGQETQY
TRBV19	ASSPGLASSYEQY
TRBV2	ASRDIQNTGELF
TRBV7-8	ASSLVGGRNTEAF
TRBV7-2	ASSLVVTGFVNYEQY
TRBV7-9	ASSWSADTQY
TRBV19	ASSPRGRGLYSPLH
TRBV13	ASSTGTYGYT
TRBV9	ASSPSGAGGPSGELF
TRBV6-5	ASSYSPGFEQF
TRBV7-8	ASSAEPGLNGYT
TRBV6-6	ASIRDIYSYEQY